This T cell receptor (beta chain) was identified during a study of Ad26.COV2.S vaccination and SARS-CoV-2 variants. As for the study in general: Doses of Ad26.COV2.S were injected into muscle once or twice, 56 days apart.

Germline-derived CDR1 and CDR2 are MNHEY and SVGAGI. There are 15 residues in the CDR3. V gave up 4 bases and J gave up 6 bases; unmatched junction bases: 6. Described treatment: roughly 18 received Ad26.COV2.S at low or high dose, single or two shots; several received placebo; per-sample allocation not given. Day 63 following the first vaccine or placebo injection was when the samples were taken. Built on an Ad26 vector, the vaccine expressed Wuhan-strain SARS-CoV-2 spike. Whole-study findings and limits: People who got the vaccine or the placebo had similar non-spike TCR breadth. Greater spike-specific TCR breadth was seen in vaccine recipients than in placebo recipients.

This table comes from immunoSEQ multiplex PCR, and its TCRdb copy is limited to in-frame clones, with some not included. The data hold approximately 250,000 clones, with approximately 88% observed a single time. A note on this clone: Its antigen is not identified.

The TCR originated in a person between 18 and 59 years old who received the Ad26.COV2.S COVID-19 vaccine or a placebo. The source was peripheral blood, collected in a trial of Ad26.COV2.S vaccine versus placebo. V gene TRBV6-5 combines with J gene TRBJ2-1; 10 bases map to TRBD2. CDR3 bases: TGTGCCAGCAGTTCACTAGCGGGGAGAGTCAATGAGCAGTTCTTC. Protein: CASSSLAGRVNEQFF.